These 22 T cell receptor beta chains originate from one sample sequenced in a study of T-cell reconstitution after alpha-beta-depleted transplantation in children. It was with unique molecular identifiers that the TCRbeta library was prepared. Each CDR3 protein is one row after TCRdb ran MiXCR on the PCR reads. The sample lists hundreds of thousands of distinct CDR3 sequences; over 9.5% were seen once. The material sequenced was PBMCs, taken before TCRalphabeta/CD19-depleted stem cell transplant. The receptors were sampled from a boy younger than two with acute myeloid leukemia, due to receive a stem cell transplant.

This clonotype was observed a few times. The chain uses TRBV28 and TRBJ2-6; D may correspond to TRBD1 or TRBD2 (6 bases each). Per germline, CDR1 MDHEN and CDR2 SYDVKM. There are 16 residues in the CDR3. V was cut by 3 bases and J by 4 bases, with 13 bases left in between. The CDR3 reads CASSFLGGGGANVLTF. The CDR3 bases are TGTGCCAGCAGTTTTTTAGGGGGAGGAGGGGCCAACGTCCTGACTTTC. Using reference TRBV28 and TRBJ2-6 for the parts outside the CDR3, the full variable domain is DVKVTQSSRYLVKRTGEKVFLECVQDMDHENMFWYRQDPGLGLRLIYFSYDVKMKEKGDIPEGYSVSREKKERFSLILESASTNQTSMYLCASSFLGGGGANVLTFGAGSRLTVL.

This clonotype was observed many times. CDR3 sequence reads: CASSRSGGLDEKLFF. The CDR3 DNA reads TGTGCCAGCAGTCGCTCAGGGGGCTTAGATGAAAAACTGTTTTTT. The chain joins TRBV6-1 to TRBJ1-4; 8 bases are a match to TRBD1. CDR1 MNHNS and CDR2 SASEGT come from the germline V gene. The CDR3 is 15 amino acids. V trimming: 5 bases; J trimming: 6 bases; junction bases outside the gene matches: 8.

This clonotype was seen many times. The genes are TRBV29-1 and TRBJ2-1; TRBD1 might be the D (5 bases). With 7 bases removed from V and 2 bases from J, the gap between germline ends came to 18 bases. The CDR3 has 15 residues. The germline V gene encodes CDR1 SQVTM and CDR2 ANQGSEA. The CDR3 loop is CSGQKAGPPYNEQFF. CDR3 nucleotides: TGCAGCGGCCAAAAGGCAGGGCCTCCCTACAATGAGCAGTTCTTC.

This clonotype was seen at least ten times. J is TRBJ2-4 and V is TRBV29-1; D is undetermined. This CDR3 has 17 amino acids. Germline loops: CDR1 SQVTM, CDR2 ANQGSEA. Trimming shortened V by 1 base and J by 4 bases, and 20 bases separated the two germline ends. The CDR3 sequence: CSVEVLSKWMGKNIQYF. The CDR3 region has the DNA TGCAGCGTTGAAGTACTCTCAAAATGGATGGGAAAAAACATTCAGTACTTC.

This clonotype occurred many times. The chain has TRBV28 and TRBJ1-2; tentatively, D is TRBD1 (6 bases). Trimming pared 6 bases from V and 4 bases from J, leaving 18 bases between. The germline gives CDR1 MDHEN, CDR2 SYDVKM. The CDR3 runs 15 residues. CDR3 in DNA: TGTGCCAGCAGGCCCACAGGGTACGAGGGCTATGGCTACACCTTC. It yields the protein CASRPTGYEGYGYTF.

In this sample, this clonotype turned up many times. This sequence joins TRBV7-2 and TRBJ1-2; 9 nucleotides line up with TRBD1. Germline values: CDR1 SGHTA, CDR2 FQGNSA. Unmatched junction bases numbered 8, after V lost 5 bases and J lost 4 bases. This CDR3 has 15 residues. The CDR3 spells CASSADLGQGYGYTF. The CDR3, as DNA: TGTGCCAGCAGCGCAGACCTGGGACAGGGCTATGGCTACACCTTC.

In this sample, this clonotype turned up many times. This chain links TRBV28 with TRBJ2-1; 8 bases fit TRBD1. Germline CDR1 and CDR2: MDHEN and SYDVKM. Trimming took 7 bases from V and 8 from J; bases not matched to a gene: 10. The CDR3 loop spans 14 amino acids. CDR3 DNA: TGTGCCAGCAAGCCCCGGACAGGGCTGCATGAGCAGTTCTTC. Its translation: CASKPRTGLHEQFF.

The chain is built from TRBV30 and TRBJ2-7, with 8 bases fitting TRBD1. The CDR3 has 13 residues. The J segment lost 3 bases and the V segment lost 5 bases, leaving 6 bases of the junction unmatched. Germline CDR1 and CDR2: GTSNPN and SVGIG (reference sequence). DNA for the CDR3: TGTGCCTGGTTAGGACAGGGCTTCTACGAGCAGTACTTC. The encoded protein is CAWLGQGFYEQYF.

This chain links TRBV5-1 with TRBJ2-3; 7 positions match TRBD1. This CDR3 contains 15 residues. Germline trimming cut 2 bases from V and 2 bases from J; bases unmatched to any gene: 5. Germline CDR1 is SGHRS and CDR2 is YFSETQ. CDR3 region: CASSLGQVVTDTQYF. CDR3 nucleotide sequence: TGCGCCAGCAGCTTAGGACAGGTAGTCACAGATACGCAGTATTTT. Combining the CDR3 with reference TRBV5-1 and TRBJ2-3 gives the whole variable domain KAGVTQTPRYLIKTRGQQVTLSCSPISGHRSVSWYQQTPGQGLQFLFEYFSETQRNKGNFPGRFSGRQFSNSRSEMNVSTLELGDSALYLCASSLGQVVTDTQYFGPGTRLTVL.

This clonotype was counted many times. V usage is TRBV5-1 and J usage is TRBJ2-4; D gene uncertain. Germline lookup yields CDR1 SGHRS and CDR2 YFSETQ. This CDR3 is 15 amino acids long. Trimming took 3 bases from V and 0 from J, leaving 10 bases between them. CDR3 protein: CASSSHFLAKNIQYF. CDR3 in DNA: TGCGCCAGCAGCTCTCACTTCCTAGCCAAAAACATTCAGTACTTC.

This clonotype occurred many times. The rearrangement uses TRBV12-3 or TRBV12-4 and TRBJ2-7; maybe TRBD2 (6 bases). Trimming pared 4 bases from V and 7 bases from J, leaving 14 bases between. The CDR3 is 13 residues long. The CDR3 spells CASSSPPAGEQYF. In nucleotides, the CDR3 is TGTGCCAGCAGTTCCCCCCCCGCGGGGGAGCAGTACTTC.

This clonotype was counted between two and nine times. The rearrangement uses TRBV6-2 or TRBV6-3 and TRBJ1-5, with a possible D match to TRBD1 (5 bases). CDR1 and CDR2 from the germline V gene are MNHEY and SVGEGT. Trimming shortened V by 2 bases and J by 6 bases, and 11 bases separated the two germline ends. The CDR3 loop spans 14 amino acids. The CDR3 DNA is TGTGCCAGCAGTTACAGGGGTGAGGTTCAGCCCCAGCATTTT. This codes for CASSYRGEVQPQHF.

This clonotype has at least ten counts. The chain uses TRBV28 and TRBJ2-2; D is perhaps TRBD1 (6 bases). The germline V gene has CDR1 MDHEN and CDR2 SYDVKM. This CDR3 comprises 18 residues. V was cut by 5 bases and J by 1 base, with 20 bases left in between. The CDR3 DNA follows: TGTGCCAGCAGTCTTGTCTGTCTCTGGGGGCGGAACACCGGGGAGCTGTTTTTT. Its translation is CASSLVCLWGRNTGELFF.

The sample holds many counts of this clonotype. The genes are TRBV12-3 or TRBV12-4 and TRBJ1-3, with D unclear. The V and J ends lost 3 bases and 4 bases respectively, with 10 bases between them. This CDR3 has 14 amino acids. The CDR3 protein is CASSFYFSGNTIYF. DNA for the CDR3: TGTGCCAGCAGTTTCTATTTCTCAGGAAACACCATATATTTT.

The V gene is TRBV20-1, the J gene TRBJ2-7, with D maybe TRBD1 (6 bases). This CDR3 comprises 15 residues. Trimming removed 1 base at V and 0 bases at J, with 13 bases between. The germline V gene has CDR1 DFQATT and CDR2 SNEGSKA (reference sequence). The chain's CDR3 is CSARGDIKSSYEQYF. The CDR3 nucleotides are TGCAGTGCTAGAGGGGACATCAAGAGCTCCTACGAGCAGTACTTC.

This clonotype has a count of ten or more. The CDR3 nucleotides read TGTGCCAGCAGTTACTCGAGGAGGCGGGGGACTGAAGCTTTCTTT. Translation gives CASSYSRRRGTEAFF. The genes are TRBV6-5 and TRBJ1-1; a possible D gene is TRBD1 (5 bases). The V end lost 0 bases, the J end lost 5 bases, and 13 bases lay between the germline ends. The CDR3 sequence is 15 residues long. Germline CDR1 MNHEY, CDR2 SVGAGI.

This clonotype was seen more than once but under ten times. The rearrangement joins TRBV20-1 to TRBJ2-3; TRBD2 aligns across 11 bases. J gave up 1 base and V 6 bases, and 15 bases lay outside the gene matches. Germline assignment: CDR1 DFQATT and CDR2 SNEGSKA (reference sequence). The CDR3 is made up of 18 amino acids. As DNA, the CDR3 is TGCAGTGCCCTACCCCTTGTGACTAGCGGGGCGCGCACAGATACGCAGTATTTT. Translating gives CSALPLVTSGARTDTQYF.

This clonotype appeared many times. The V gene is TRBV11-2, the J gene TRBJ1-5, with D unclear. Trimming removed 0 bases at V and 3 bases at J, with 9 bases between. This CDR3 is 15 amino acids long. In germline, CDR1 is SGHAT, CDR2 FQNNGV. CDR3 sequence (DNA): TGTGCCAGCAGCTTAGAGGGGAGGGACAATCAGCCCCAGCATTTT. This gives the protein CASSLEGRDNQPQHF.

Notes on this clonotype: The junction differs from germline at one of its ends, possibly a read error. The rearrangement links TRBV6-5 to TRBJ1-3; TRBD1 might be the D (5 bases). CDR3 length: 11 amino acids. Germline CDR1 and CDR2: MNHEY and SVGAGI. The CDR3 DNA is TGTGCCAGCACCTTCTTGGACACCAGATATTTT. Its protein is CASTFLDTRYF.

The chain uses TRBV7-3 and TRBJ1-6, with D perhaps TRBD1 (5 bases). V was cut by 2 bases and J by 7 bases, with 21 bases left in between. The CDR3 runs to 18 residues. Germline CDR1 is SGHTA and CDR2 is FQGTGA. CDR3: CASSLGFGQGRGNSPLHF. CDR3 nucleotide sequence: TGTGCCAGCAGCTTAGGTTTCGGGCAGGGAAGGGGAAATTCACCCCTCCACTTT.

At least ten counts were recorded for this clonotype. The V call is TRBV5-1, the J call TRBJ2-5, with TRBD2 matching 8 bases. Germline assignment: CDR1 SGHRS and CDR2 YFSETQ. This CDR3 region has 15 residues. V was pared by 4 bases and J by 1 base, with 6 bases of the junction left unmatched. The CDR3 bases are TGCGCCAGCAGCCGCCGGGGGGGCCTCCAAGAGACCCAGTACTTC. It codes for CASSRRGGLQETQYF.

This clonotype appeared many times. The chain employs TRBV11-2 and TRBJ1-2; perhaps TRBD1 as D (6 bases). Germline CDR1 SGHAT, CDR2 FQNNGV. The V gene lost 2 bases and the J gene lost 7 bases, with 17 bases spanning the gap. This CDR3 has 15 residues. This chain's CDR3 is CASSLLLRGSSGYTF. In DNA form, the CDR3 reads TGTGCCAGCAGCTTACTCCTCAGGGGATCCAGTGGCTACACCTTC.